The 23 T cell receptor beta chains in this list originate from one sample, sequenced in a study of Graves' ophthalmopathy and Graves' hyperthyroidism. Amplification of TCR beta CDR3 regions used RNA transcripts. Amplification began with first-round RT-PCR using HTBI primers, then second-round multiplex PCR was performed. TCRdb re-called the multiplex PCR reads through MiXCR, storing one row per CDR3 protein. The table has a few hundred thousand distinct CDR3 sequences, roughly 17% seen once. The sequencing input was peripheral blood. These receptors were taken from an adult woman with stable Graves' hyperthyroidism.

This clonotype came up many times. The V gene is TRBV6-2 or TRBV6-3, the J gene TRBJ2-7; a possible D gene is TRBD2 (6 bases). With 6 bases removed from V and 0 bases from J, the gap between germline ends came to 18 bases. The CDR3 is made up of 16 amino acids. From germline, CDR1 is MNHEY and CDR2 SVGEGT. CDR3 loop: CASSFGTGTYSYEQYF. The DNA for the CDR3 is TGTGCCAGCAGCTTCGGAACCGGGACTTACTCCTACGAGCAGTACTTC.

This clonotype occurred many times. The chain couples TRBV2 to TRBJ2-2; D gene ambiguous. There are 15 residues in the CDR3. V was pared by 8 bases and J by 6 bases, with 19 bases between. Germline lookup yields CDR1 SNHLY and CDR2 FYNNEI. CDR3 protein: CASEASGLSPGELFF. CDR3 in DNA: TGTGCCAGCGAAGCCTCGGGCCTATCACCCGGGGAGCTGTTTTTT.

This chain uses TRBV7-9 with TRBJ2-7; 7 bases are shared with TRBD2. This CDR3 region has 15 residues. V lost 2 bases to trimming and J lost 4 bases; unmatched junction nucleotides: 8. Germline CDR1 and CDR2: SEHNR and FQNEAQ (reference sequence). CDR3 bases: TGTGCCAGCAGCTTAAGCGGGGAGACGGGGTACGAGCAGTACTTC. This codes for CASSLSGETGYEQYF.

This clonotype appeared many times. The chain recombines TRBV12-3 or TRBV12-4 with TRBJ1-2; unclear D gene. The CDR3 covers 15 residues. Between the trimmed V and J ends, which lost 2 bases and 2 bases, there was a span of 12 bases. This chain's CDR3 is CASSLYPGSNYGYTF. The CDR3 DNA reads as TGTGCCAGCAGTTTATATCCGGGATCGAACTATGGCTACACCTTC.

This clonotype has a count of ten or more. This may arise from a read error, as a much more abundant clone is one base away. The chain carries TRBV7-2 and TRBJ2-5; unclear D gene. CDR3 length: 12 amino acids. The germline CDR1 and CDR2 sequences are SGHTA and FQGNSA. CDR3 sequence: CASSFWQEAQYF. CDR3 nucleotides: TGTGCCAGCAGCTTCTGGCAAGAGGCCCAGTACTTC.

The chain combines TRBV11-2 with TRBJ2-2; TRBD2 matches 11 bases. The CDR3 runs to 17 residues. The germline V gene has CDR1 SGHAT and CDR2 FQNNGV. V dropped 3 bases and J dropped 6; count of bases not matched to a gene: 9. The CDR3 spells CASSLLVFSGGAGELFF. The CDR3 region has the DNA TGTGCCAGCAGCTTGCTTGTATTTAGCGGGGGGGCCGGGGAGCTGTTTTTT.

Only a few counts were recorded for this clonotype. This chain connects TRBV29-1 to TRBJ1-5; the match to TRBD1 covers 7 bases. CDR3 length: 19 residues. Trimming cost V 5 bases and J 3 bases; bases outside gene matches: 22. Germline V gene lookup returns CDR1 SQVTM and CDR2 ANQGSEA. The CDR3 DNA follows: TGCAGCGTTTGGGCACCGACAGGGAATCAAATGCGGTTCAATCAGCCCCAGCATTTT. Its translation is CSVWAPTGNQMRFNQPQHF.

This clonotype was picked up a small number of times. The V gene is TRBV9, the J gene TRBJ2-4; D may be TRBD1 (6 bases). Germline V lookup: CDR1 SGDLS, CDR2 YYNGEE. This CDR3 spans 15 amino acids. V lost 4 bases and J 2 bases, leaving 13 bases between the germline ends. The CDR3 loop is CASSLHTGTKNIQYF. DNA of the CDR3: TGTGCCAGCAGCCTGCATACAGGGACCAAAAACATTCAGTACTTC.

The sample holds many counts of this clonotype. DNA for the CDR3: TGTGCCAGCAGTTTACATACTAGCGGGGCTACCTACGAGCAGTACTTC. This encodes CASSLHTSGATYEQYF. The genes are TRBV28 and TRBJ2-7; 10 bases are a match to TRBD2. J was trimmed by 2 bases and V by 2 bases; bases with no gene match: 6. The CDR3 loop spans 16 amino acids. CDR1 and CDR2 from the germline V gene are MDHEN and SYDVKM.

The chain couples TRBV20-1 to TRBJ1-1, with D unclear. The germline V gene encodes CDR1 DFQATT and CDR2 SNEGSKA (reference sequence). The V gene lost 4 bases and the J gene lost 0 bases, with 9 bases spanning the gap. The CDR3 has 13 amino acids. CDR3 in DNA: TGCAGTGCTACCCGGGGTGTGAACACTGAAGCTTTCTTT. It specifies CSATRGVNTEAFF.

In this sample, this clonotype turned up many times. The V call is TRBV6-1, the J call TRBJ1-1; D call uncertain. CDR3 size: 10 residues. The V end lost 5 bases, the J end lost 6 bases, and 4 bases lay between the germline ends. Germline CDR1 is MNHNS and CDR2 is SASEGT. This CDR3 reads CASSYAEAFF. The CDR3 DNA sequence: TGTGCCAGCAGTTATGCTGAAGCTTTCTTT.

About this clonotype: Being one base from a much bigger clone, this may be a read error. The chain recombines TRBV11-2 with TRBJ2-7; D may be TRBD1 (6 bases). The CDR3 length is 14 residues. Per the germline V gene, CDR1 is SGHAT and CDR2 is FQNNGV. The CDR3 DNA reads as TGTGCCTGCAGCCGCGGACAGCCGTCCTACGAGCAGTACTTC. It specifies CACSRGQPSYEQYF.

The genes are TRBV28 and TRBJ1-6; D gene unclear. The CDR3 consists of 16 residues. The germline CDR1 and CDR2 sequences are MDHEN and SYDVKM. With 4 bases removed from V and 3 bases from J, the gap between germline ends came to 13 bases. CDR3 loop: CASSSLMGNYNSPLHF. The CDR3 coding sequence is TGTGCCAGCAGTTCACTCATGGGGAACTATAATTCACCCCTCCACTTT.

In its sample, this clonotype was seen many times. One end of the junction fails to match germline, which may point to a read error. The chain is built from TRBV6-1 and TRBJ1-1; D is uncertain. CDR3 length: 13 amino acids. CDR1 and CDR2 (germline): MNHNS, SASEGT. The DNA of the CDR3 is TGTGCCAGCTGTGACACTTCCAACACTGAAGCTTTCTTT. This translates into CASCDTSNTEAFF.

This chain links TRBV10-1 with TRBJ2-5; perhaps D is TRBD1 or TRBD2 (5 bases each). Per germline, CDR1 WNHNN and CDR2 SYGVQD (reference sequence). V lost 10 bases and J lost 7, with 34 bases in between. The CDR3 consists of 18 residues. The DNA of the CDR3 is TGCGCCACGCAACCCGGGACCGTCGGGACCTGGGGGTTTGGGACCCAGTACTTC. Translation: CATQPGTVGTWGFGTQYF.

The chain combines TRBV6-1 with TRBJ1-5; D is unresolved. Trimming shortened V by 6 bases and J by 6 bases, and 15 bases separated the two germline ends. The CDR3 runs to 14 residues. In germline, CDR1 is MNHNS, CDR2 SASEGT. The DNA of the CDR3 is TGTGCCAGCAGGACCCTGGGGAATGGTCAGCCCCAGCATTTT. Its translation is CASRTLGNGQPQHF.

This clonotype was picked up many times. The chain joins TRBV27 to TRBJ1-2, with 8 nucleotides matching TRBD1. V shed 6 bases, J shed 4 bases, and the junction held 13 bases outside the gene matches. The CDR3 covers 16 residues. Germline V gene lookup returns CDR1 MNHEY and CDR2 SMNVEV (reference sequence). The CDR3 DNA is TGTGCCAGCAGCTCCCTCCCCAGACAGGGGATCTATGGCTACACCTTC. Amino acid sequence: CASSSLPRQGIYGYTF.

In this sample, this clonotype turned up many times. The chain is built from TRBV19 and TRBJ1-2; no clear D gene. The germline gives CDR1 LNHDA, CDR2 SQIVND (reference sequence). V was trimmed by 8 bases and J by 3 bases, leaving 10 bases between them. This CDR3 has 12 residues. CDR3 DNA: TGTGCCAGTTCGGTCGACTACTATGGCTACACCTTC. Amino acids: CASSVDYYGYTF.

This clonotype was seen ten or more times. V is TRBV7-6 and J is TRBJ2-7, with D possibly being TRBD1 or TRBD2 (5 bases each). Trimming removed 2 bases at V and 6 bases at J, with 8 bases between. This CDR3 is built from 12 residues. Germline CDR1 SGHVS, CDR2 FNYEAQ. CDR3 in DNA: TGTGCCAGCAGCTTACGAGGGGCCGAGCAGTACTTC. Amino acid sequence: CASSLRGAEQYF.

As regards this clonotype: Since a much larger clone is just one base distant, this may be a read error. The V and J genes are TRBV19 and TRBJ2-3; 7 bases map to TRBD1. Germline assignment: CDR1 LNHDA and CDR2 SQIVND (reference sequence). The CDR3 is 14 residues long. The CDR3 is CTSSPGQSTDTQYF. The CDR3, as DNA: TGTACCAGTAGCCCGGGACAGAGCACAGATACGCAGTATTTT.

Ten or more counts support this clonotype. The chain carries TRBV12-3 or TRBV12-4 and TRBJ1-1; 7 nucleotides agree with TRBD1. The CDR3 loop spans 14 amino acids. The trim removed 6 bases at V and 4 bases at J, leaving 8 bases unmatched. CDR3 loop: CASSPDRVVTEAFF. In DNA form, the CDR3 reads TGTGCCAGCAGCCCTGACAGGGTAGTCACTGAAGCTTTCTTT.

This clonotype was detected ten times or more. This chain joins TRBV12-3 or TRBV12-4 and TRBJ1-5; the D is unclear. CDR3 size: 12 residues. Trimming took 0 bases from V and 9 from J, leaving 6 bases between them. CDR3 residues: CASSLALRPQHF. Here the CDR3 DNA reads TGTGCCAGCAGTTTAGCCCTAAGGCCCCAGCATTTT.

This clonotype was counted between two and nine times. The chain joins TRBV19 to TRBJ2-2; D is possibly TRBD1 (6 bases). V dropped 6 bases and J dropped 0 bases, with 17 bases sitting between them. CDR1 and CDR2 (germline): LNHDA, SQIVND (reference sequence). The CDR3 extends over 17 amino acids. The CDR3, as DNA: TGTGCCAGTAGATACGGACAGTATTTCGCGAACACCGGGGAGCTGTTTTTT. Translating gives CASRYGQYFANTGELFF.